The 18 T cell receptor beta chains given below trace back to one sample, sequenced in a study of CD8 T cells in ankylosing spondylitis. Findings and caveats of the study: Blood from ankylosing spondylitis patients appeared to carry a characteristic roughly eight-variant TCR beta motif.

Their antigens are not known. Each CDR3 protein gets one entry after TCRdb re-called the 5' RACE reads with MiXCR. Of fewer than 500,000 distinct CDR3 sequences detected, roughly 27% appear once; the ten largest clones hold about 0.92%. Sequencing was done on a sample of blood, either unsorted or a sorted T cell fraction (not recorded which). These TCRs come from a male donor with ankylosing spondylitis.

This clonotype was observed a few times. The V gene is TRBV3-1, the J gene TRBJ1-1; no clear D gene. The CDR3 length is 15 residues. In germline, CDR1 is LGHDT, CDR2 YNNKEL (reference sequence). V was clipped by 4 bases and J by 0 bases, with 12 bases between them. The CDR3 coding sequence is TGTGCCAGCAGCCTCGAACAGCGAATGAACACTGAAGCTTTCTTT. Its protein product is CASSLEQRMNTEAFF.

This clonotype was counted only a few times. The gene calls are TRBV20-1 and TRBJ1-1, with D unresolved. Trimming shortened V by 4 bases and J by 1 base, and 7 bases separated the two germline ends. CDR3 length: 12 amino acids. Germline assignment: CDR1 DFQATT and CDR2 SNEGSKA (reference sequence). The CDR3 DNA sequence: TGCAGTGCTACGTTTCCGAACACTGAAGCTTTCTTT. This gives the protein CSATFPNTEAFF.

The chain links TRBV19 to TRBJ2-7; D may be TRBD1 (5 bases). Deletions cut 2 bases from V and 6 bases from J, with 11 bases between. The CDR3 extends over 13 amino acids. Germline lookup yields CDR1 LNHDA and CDR2 SQIVND (reference sequence). The CDR3 protein is CASSITGLGEQYF. The CDR3 DNA follows: TGTGCCAGTAGTATAACAGGCCTGGGCGAGCAGTACTTC.

This clonotype has more than one count but fewer than ten. The rearrangement uses TRBV7-2 and TRBJ2-3; D might be TRBD1 (5 bases). The CDR3 sequence is 15 residues long. V was clipped by 4 bases and J by 6 bases, with 17 bases between them. The V gene's germline CDR1 is SGHTA and CDR2 FQGNSA. For the CDR3, the DNA is TGTGCCAGCAGCTCCACAGGCCCCCCGTGGGATACGCAGTATTTT. Protein sequence: CASSSTGPPWDTQYF.

V gene TRBV12-3 or TRBV12-4 combines with J gene TRBJ2-2; TRBD2 matches 11 bases. The CDR3 spans 18 residues. The V segment lost 6 bases and the J segment 5 bases; nucleotides outside the gene matches: 14. The CDR3 coding sequence is TGTGCCAGCAGGAGGTGGACTAGCGGGTCTCATCGGACCGGGGAGCTGTTTTTT. Amino acid sequence: CASRRWTSGSHRTGELFF.

The V gene is TRBV4-1, the J gene TRBJ1-6; the match to TRBD1 covers 11 bases. The CDR3 runs 17 residues. Germline V gives CDR1 MGHRA, CDR2 YSYEKL. After removal of 2 bases from V and 5 bases from J, the junction contained 5 bases not matched to a gene. In DNA form, the CDR3 reads TGCGCCAGCAGCCAACTTGGGACAGGGGGAGATAATTCACCCCTCCACTTT. Translating gives CASSQLGTGGDNSPLHF.

This clonotype turned up a few times. This chain links TRBV7-2 with TRBJ2-5; the D is unclear. V was trimmed by 1 base and J by 1 base, leaving 10 bases between them. The CDR3 is 15 amino acids. The germline V gene encodes CDR1 SGHTA and CDR2 FQGNSA. The CDR3 bases are TGTGCCAGCAGCTTAGAGGCCAACTTCCAAGAGACCCAGTACTTC. Its translation: CASSLEANFQETQYF.

The chain is built from TRBV20-1 and TRBJ2-2, with a tentative D call TRBD2 (7 bases). This CDR3 spans 18 amino acids. V was pared by 6 bases and J by 4 bases, with 27 bases between. In germline, CDR1 is DFQATT, CDR2 SNEGSKA (reference sequence). In DNA, the CDR3 is TGCAGTGCCCCCCGGGGGGCGGGAGCAGAAGATAGCACCGGGGAGCTGTTTTTT. Residues: CSAPRGAGAEDSTGELFF.

The chain links TRBV12-3 or TRBV12-4 to TRBJ1-2; D gene uncertain. Trimming left V 2 bases short and J 2 bases short, with 6 bases between. The CDR3 runs to 13 residues. This CDR3 is CASSLYVNYGYTF. The DNA for the CDR3 is TGTGCCAGCAGTTTATACGTAAACTATGGCTACACCTTC.

This clonotype was detected only once. This rearrangement joins TRBV27 to TRBJ2-3; 7 bases map to TRBD1. Germline values: CDR1 MNHEY, CDR2 SMNVEV (reference sequence). The CDR3 covers 17 residues. V shed 5 bases and J 2 bases; nucleotides not matched to a gene: 13. The CDR3 sequence: CASSPWTGSDITDTQYF. The DNA of the CDR3 is TGTGCCAGCAGTCCGTGGACAGGTTCGGATATCACAGATACGCAGTATTTT.

The chain carries TRBV5-1 and TRBJ2-2, with D unresolved. CDR1 is SGHRS and CDR2 is YFSETQ in the germline V gene. V was pared by 4 bases and J by 6 bases, with 19 bases between. The CDR3 is 16 residues long. CDR3 nucleotides: TGCGCCAGCAGCCTTGGGCAGGTTGGAATTCCCGGGGAGCTGTTTTTT. Translating it yields CASSLGQVGIPGELFF.

V and J are TRBV24-1 and TRBJ1-2, with D unresolved. V was pared by 1 base and J by 1 base, with 6 bases between. Germline loops: CDR1 KGHDR, CDR2 SFDVKD. The CDR3 runs to 14 residues. DNA for the CDR3: TGTGCCACCAGTGATTTAGTACGTAACTATGGCTACACCTTC. It specifies CATSDLVRNYGYTF.

The chain is built from TRBV5-6 and TRBJ1-5; D might be TRBD1 (5 bases). From germline, CDR1 is SGHDT and CDR2 YYEEEE. This CDR3 contains 13 residues. Trimming shortened V by 4 bases and J by 6 bases, and 11 bases separated the two germline ends. CDR3 protein: CASSQGVSQPQHF. The CDR3 region has the DNA TGTGCCAGCAGCCAGGGAGTCTCTCAGCCCCAGCATTTT.

V usage is TRBV5-1 and J usage is TRBJ1-5; a possible D gene is TRBD1 (5 bases). The CDR3 covers 15 residues. CDR1 and CDR2 from the germline V gene are SGHRS and YFSETQ. The V and J ends lost 2 bases and 2 bases respectively, with 11 bases between them. The CDR3 reads CASSFEPGGNQPQHF. CDR3 in DNA: TGCGCCAGCAGCTTTGAACCGGGGGGCAATCAGCCCCAGCATTTT.

DNA of the CDR3: TGTGCCAGCAGCTTAGCGGGGGCGGATTTCACAGATACGCAGTATTTT. It codes for CASSLAGADFTDTQYF. The V gene is TRBV7-6, the J gene TRBJ2-3, with D maybe TRBD1 (6 bases). This CDR3 contains 16 residues. V was clipped by 0 bases and J by 2 bases, with 12 bases between them. CDR1 is SGHVS, CDR2 FNYEAQ, per germline.

The rearrangement uses TRBV20-1 and TRBJ2-1; D not resolved. Germline loops: CDR1 DFQATT, CDR2 SNEGSKA (reference sequence). The V gene lost 3 bases and the J gene lost 0 bases, with 9 bases spanning the gap. The CDR3 runs 14 residues. This CDR3 reads CSASPKSSYNEQFF. As DNA, the CDR3 is TGCAGTGCTAGCCCCAAGAGCTCCTACAATGAGCAGTTCTTC.

The V call is TRBV7-8, the J call TRBJ2-7; 9 bases are a match to TRBD2. Trimming cost V 0 bases and J 7 bases; bases outside gene matches: 7. CDR1 is SGHVS, CDR2 FQNEAQ, per germline. The CDR3 has 15 amino acids. CDR3 sequence: CASSLASGSSTEQYV. Written as DNA, the CDR3 is TGTGCCAGCAGCTTAGCTAGCGGGAGTTCGACGGAGCAGTACGTC.

The rearrangement links TRBV20-1 to TRBJ1-1; D gene unclear. Germline values: CDR1 DFQATT, CDR2 SNEGSKA (reference sequence). CDR3 length: 10 amino acids. Trimming pared 8 bases from V and 3 bases from J, leaving 7 bases between. The CDR3 nucleotides read TGCAGTCCCGAGGACACTGAAGCTTTCTTT. It yields the protein CSPEDTEAFF.